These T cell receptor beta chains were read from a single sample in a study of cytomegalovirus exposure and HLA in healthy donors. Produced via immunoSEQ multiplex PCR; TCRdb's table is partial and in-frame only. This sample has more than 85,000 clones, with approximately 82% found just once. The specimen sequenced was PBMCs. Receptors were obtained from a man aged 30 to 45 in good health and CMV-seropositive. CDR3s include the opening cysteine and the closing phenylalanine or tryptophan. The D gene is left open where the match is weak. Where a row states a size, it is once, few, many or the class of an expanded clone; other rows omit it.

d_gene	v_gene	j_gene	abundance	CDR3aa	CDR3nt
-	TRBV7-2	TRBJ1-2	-	CASSPDSTNYGYTF	TGTGCCAGCAGCCCGGACAGCACCAACTATGGCTACACCTTC
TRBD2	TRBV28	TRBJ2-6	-	CASSFGGGSGANVLTF	TGTGCCAGCAGTTTTGGCGGGGGCTCTGGGGCCAACGTCCTGACTTTC
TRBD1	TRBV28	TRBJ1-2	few	CASSLNTGAGGYTF	TGTGCCAGCAGTTTAAACACAGGGGCGGGGGGCTACACCTTC
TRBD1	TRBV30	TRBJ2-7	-	CAWSVRQGAYEQYF	TGTGCCTGGAGTGTGAGACAGGGGGCCTACGAGCAGTACTTC
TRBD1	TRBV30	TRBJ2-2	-	CAWTWRRTGGNGELFF	TGTGCCTGGACTTGGCGGCGGACAGGGGGAAACGGGGAGCTGTTTTTT
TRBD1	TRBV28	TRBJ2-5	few	CASSPGTDFQETQYF	TGTGCCAGCAGCCCCGGGACAGACTTCCAAGAGACCCAGTACTTC
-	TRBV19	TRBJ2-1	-	CASSQYGNEQFF	TGTGCCAGTAGTCAATACGGGAATGAGCAGTTCTTC
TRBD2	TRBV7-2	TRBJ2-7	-	CASSFGTSGRYEQYF	TGTGCCAGCAGCTTCGGGACTAGCGGCCGCTACGAGCAGTACTTC
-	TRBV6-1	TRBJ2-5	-	CASSELLQAGAQYF	TGTGCCAGCAGTGAACTATTACAGGCAGGGGCCCAGTACTTC
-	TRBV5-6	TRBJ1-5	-	CASSSHRVQPQHF	TGTGCCAGCAGCTCCCACAGGGTCCAGCCCCAGCATTTT
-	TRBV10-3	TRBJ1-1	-	CAISGGHMMGGDTEAFF	TGTGCCATCAGTGGGGGACACATGATGGGTGGGGACACTGAAGCTTTCTTT